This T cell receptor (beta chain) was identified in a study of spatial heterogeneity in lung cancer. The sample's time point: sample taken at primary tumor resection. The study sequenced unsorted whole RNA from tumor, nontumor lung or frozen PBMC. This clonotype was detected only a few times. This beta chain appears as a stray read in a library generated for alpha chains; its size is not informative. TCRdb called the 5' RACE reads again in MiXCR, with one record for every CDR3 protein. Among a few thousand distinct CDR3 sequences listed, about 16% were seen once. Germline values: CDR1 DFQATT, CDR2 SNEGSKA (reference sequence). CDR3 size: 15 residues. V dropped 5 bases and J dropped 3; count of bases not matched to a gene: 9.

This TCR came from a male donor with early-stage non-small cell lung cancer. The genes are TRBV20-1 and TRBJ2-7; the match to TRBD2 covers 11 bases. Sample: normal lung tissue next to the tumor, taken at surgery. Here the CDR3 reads CSADPIAGGGYEQYF. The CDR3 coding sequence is TGCAGTGCTGACCCTATAGCGGGAGGGGGCTACGAGCAGTACTTC.